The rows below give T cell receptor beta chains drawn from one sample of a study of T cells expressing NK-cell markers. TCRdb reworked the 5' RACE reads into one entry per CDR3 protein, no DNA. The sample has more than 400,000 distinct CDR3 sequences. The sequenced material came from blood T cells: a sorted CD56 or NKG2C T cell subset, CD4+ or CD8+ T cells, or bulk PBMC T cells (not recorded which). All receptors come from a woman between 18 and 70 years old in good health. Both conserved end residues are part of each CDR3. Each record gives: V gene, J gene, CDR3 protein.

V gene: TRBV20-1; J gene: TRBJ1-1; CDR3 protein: CRPTGGMNTEAFF
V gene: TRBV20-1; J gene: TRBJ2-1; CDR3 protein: CSAPTSTGYNEQFF
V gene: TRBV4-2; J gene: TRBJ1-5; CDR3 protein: CASSLEGPSVQPQHF
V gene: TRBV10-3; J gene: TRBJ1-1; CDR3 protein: CAIGGRLENTEAFF
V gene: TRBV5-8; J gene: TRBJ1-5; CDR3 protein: CASSEGQGVSNQPQHF
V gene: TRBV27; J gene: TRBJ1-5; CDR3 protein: CASTAEGNQPQHF
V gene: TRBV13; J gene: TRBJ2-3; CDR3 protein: CASSPPRVLATDTQYF
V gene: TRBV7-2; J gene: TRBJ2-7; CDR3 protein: CASSLVGDTYEQYF
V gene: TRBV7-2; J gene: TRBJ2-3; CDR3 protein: CASSARHTDTQYF
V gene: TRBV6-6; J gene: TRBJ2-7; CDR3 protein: CASSYSEGYEQYF
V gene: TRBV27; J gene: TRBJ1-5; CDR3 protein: CASRSEGGPHQPQHF
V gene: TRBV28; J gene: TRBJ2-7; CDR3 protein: CASSLEGEWDEQYF
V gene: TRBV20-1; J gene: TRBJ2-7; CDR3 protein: CSAPPRQGRDEQYF
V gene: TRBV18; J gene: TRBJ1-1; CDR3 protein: CASSLLDEAFF
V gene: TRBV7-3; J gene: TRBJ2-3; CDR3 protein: CASSPSPQYTQYF
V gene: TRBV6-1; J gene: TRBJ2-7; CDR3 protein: CASSGTESYEQYF
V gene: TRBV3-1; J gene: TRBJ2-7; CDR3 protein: CASSQNRDRGGEQYF
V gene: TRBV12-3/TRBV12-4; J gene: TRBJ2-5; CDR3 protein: CASSYTALRYQETQYF
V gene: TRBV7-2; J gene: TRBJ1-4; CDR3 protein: CASSLAGTSNEKLFF
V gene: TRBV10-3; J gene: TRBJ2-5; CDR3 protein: CAISESTGQETQYF
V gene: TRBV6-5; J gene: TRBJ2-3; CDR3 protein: CASSSPSGTSDTQYF
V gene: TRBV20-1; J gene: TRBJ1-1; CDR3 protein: CSAVRDRSNTEAFF
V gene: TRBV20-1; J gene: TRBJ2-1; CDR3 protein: CSARGLSGPYNEQFF
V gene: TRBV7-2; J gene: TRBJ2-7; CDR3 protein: CASGPRTGRGEQYF
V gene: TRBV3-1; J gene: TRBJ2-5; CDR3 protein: CASSIRLAVLQETQYF
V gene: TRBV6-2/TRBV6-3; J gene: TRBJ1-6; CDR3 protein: CASSYSKGRDSPLHF
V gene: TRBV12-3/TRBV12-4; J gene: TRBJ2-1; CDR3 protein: CASSITSGGIPSYNEQFF
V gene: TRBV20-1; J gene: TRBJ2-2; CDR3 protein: CSAPRQGVTNTGELFF
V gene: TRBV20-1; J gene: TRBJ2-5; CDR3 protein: CSARDLRGGETQYF
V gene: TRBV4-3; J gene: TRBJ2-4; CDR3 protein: CASSQDVDRGFDIQYF
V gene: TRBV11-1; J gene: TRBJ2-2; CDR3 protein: CASSLNLLGQGYTGELFF
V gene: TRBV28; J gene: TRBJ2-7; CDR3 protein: CASSSLAKAYEQYF
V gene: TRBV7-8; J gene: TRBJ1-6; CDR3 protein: CASTLSYIGTVDSPLHF
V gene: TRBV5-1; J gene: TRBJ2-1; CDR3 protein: CASSPPTSGNEQFF
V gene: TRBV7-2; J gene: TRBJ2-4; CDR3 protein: CASSPRGVSKNIQYF
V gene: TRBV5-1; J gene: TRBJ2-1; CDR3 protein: CASRSYGIAGTYNEQFF
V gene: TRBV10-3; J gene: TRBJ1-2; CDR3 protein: CAISDEGRGGSGYGYTF
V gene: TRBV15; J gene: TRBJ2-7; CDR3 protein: CATSGGGPSYEQYF
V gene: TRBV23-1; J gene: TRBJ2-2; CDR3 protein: CASSHLGTRTGELFF
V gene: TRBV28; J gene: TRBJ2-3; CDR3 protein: CASSDGQGSSGGTDTQYF
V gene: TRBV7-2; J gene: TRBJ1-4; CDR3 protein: CASSRLGGNEKLFF
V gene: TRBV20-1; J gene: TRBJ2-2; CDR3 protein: CSPNDREDTGELFF
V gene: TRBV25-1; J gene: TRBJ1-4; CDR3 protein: CASSSNSGGEKLFF
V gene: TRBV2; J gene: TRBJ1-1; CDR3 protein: CASSSTMNTEAFF
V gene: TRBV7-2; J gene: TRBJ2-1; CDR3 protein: CASSPRRGAANEQFF
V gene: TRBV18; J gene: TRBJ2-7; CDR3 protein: CASSRGRGGYEQYF
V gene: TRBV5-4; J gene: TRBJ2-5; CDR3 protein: CASSKGLADQETQYF
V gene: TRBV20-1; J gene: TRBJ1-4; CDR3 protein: CSAKLMAAAATNEKLFF
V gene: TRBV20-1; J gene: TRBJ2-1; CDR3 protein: CSARSPGQGWTEQFF
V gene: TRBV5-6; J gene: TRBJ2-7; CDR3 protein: CASSTKLDVPYEQYF
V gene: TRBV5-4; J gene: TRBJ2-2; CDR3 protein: CASSLSPENTGELFF
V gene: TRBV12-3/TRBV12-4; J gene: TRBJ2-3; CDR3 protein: CASSLDRDGTDTQYF
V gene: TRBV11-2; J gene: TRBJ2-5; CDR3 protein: CASSPTSGGQETQYF
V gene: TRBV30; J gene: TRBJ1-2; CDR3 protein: CAWSVSSQGIHTF
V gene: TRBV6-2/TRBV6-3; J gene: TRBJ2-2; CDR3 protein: CASRNGLTGELFF
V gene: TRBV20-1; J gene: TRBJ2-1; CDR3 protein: CSASRGGRNEQFF